These 15 T cell receptor beta chains were sequenced from one sample in a study of T cell responses to AZD1222 COVID-19 vaccine. TCRdb keeps only in-frame clones here, not all; method: immunoSEQ multiplex PCR. The data hold 130,000 or so clones, with about nine tenths observed a single time. The starting material was peripheral blood, obtained on day 0 of AZD1222 vaccination. These receptors came from an adult in good health.

The rearrangement uses TRBV2 and TRBJ1-2; TRBD1 might be the D (6 bases). CDR1 SNHLY and CDR2 FYNNEI come from the germline V gene. The ends were cut back, 1 base at V and 6 bases at J, with 9 bases in the middle. The CDR3 sequence is 13 residues long. In nucleotides, the CDR3 is TGTGCCAGCAGTGAAGAACAGGGAGATGGCTACACCTTC. This gives the protein CASSEEQGDGYTF.

The rearrangement joins TRBV12-3 or TRBV12-4 to TRBJ1-2; possible D gene TRBD1, 6 bases. Deletions cut 6 bases from V and 8 bases from J, with 13 bases between. The CDR3 runs 12 residues. The CDR3 region is CASRTGLGGYTF. CDR3 coding DNA: TGTGCCAGCAGGACAGGCCTGGGGGGCTACACCTTC.

The V and J genes are TRBV15 and TRBJ1-2; possibly TRBD1 for D (5 bases). V dropped 2 bases and J dropped 2 bases, with 12 bases sitting between them. Per the germline V gene, CDR1 is LNHNV and CDR2 is YYDKDF (reference sequence). The CDR3 covers 15 residues. The DNA for the CDR3 is TGTGCCACCAGCAGAAGATCAGGGTCAAACTATGGCTACACCTTC. Translation gives CATSRRSGSNYGYTF. The variable domain in full, completed from reference TRBV15 and TRBJ1-2, reads DAMVIQNPRYQVTQFGKPVTLSCSQTLNHNVMYWYQQKSSQAPKLLFHYYDKDFNNEADTPDNFQSRRPNTSFCFLDIRSPGLGDTAMYLCATSRRSGSNYGYTFGSGTRLTVV.

The chain joins TRBV18 to TRBJ2-3; D remains ambiguous. The germline V and J ends were trimmed by 5 bases and 0 bases, with 12 bases remaining between them. This CDR3 has 15 residues. CDR1 is KGHSH, CDR2 LQKENI, per germline. In nucleotides, the CDR3 is TGTGCCAGCTCAAGGTCGGGTATGAGCACAGATACGCAGTATTTT. It translates to CASSRSGMSTDTQYF.

Here the CDR3 DNA reads TGTGCCAGCAGTGCCCTCCGACCCGTTGATACGCAGTATTTT. Its translation is CASSALRPVDTQYF. This chain uses TRBV2 with TRBJ2-3; no clear D. CDR1 is SNHLY, CDR2 FYNNEI, per germline. The CDR3 spans 14 residues. Trimming left V 4 bases short and J 6 bases short, with 14 bases between.

This rearrangement joins TRBV5-4 to TRBJ2-7; D is possibly TRBD1 (5 bases). The CDR3 contains 15 residues. Germline assignment: CDR1 SGHNT and CDR2 YYREEE (reference sequence). The V gene lost 3 bases and the J gene lost 3 bases, with 16 bases spanning the gap. The CDR3 nucleotides read TGTGCCAGCAGCTACTTTGGTGGGGCCCGCTACGAGCAGTACTTC. Its protein is CASSYFGGARYEQYF.

The V call is TRBV29-1, the J call TRBJ1-3; D might be TRBD1 (5 bases). Deletions cut 7 bases from V and 5 bases from J, with 9 bases between. This CDR3 comprises 11 residues. Germline V gene lookup returns CDR1 SQVTM and CDR2 ANQGSEA. CDR3 nucleotides: TGCAGCGGGGGGGACCGAAACACCATATATTTT. This translates into CSGGDRNTIYF.

V is TRBV3-1 (or the pseudogene TRBV3-2) and J is TRBJ1-1; D is ambiguous. The CDR3 runs to 13 residues. Germline lookup yields CDR1 LGHDT and CDR2 YNNKEL (reference sequence). Trimming removed 0 bases at V and 5 bases at J, with 7 bases between. CDR3 sequence: CASSQEWVTEAFF. In DNA, the CDR3 is TGTGCCAGCAGCCAAGAATGGGTTACTGAAGCTTTCTTT.

This rearrangement joins TRBV4-2 to TRBJ1-1, with D hard to call. CDR1 is LGHNA, CDR2 YNFKEQ, per germline. The CDR3 extends over 14 amino acids. V lost 0 bases and J lost 3, with 8 bases in between. The CDR3 bases are TGTGCCAGCAGCCAAGACCCGGGGTACACTGAAGCTTTCTTT. It yields the protein CASSQDPGYTEAFF.

This clone was counted once. V is TRBV14 and J is TRBJ2-5; 10 nucleotides agree with TRBD2. Unmatched junction bases numbered 4, after V lost 0 bases and J lost 6 bases. The CDR3 extends over 15 amino acids. The germline gives CDR1 SGHDN, CDR2 FVKESK. DNA of the CDR3: TGTGCCAGCAGCCAAGATCTAGCGGGGGTCAAGACCCAGTACTTC. Its protein product is CASSQDLAGVKTQYF.

The V and J genes are TRBV28 and TRBJ1-2; a weak D match, TRBD1 (5 bases). V dropped 6 bases and J dropped 4 bases, with 21 bases sitting between them. CDR3 size: 16 residues. Germline loops: CDR1 MDHEN, CDR2 SYDVKM. The CDR3 here is CASSRGGSTASYGYTF. CDR3 nucleotides: TGTGCCAGCAGCCGCGGGGGGTCCACAGCGAGCTATGGCTACACCTTC.

This clone was found once. The chain uses TRBV9 and TRBJ2-2, with 8 bases matching TRBD2. There are 14 residues in the CDR3. Trimming cost V 5 bases and J 1 base; bases outside gene matches: 1. CDR1 is SGDLS, CDR2 YYNGEE, per germline. CDR3: CASRTSGNTGELFF. DNA for the CDR3: TGTGCCAGCAGAACTAGCGGGAACACCGGGGAGCTGTTTTTT.

The rearrangement uses TRBV11-2 and TRBJ2-2; 9 positions match TRBD2. The CDR3 is 15 residues long. The V gene end was trimmed by 3 bases and the J gene end by 5 bases; junction bases not matched to a gene: 4. Germline values: CDR1 SGHAT, CDR2 FQNNGV. CDR3 DNA: TGTGCCAGCAGCTTGGGACTAGCTCTTACCGGGGAGCTGTTTTTT. Its translation: CASSLGLALTGELFF.

Only one count was recorded for this clone. The chain is built from TRBV5-6 and TRBJ2-7; TRBD1 agrees at 7 bases. Trimming cost V 1 base and J 0 bases; bases outside gene matches: 7. The CDR3 contains 16 residues. Germline V CDR1 and CDR2: SGHDT, YYEEEE. CDR3 protein: CASSLSLTGVSYEQYF. The DNA of the CDR3 is TGTGCCAGCAGCTTGTCCCTAACAGGGGTCTCCTACGAGCAGTACTTC.

This sequence joins TRBV7-2 and TRBJ1-1; TRBD1 agrees at 7 bases. The CDR3 runs to 15 residues. CDR1 and CDR2 from the germline V gene are SGHTA and FQGNSA. V shed 5 bases and J 0 bases; nucleotides not matched to a gene: 6. The CDR3 bases are TGTGCCAGCAGCCCAAGACAGGGTCTGAACACTGAAGCTTTCTTT. It is translated as CASSPRQGLNTEAFF.